This TCR beta chain was sequenced for a study of blood T cell repertoires in COVID-19. Data came from immunoSEQ multiplex PCR; TCRdb stores just in-frame clones and leaves some out. The table shows under 60,000 clones, with over 80% occurring only once. This clone was detected only once. With V trimmed by 7 bases and J by 1 base, 4 bases remained unmatched. The CDR3 has 14 amino acids. Germline CDR1 is MNHEY and CDR2 is SVGAGI. This TCR was sampled from a human donor with active COVID-19. The donor label of this sample is uncertain. The J gene is TRBJ1-1, the V gene TRBV6-5; TRBD1 matches at 9 bases. Specimen: peripheral blood. CDR3 region: CASTVTGGNTEAFF. CDR3 nucleotides: TGTGCCAGCACCGTGACAGGGGGGAACACTGAAGCTTTCTTT.